The rows below give T cell receptor beta chains drawn from one sample of a study of blood T cells in healthy people across ages. A single record per CDR3 protein comes from TCRdb applying MiXCR to the 5' RACE reads. The sample records over 1,500,000 distinct CDR3 sequences, roughly 43% being singletons. Sequenced sample: blood. Receptors originate from a human donor in good health. Each CDR3 is given with its conserved first and last residue. A D gene is named only where the DNA matches it firmly. Clone size, where shown, is once, few, many, or a class for clones that have expanded.

j_gene: TRBJ2-5; v_gene: TRBV27; abundance: NA; d_gene: NA; CDR3nt: TGTGCCAGCAGATTACTAGCAGGCGAGACCCAGTACTTC; CDR3aa: CASRLLAGETQYF
j_gene: TRBJ2-5; v_gene: TRBV24-1; abundance: many; d_gene: NA; CDR3nt: TGTGCCACCCCAACCCCGGTTGACAGACAAGAGACCCAGTACTTC; CDR3aa: CATPTPVDRQETQYF
j_gene: TRBJ2-1; v_gene: TRBV7-2; abundance: NA; d_gene: TRBD2; CDR3nt: TGTGCCGGCAGCTCTCTAGCGGGGGCGTACAATGAGCAGTTCTTC; CDR3aa: CAGSSLAGAYNEQFF
j_gene: TRBJ1-2; v_gene: TRBV5-1; abundance: NA; d_gene: NA; CDR3nt: TGCGCCAGCAGCCCGTCAATGGACAGAGCTAACTATGGCTACACCTTC; CDR3aa: CASSPSMDRANYGYTF
j_gene: TRBJ1-5; v_gene: TRBV6-5; abundance: NA; d_gene: NA; CDR3nt: TGTGCCAGCAGTTACTCGAGGTCTCGGACTCCCAGTGGAGGGCCCCAGCATTTT; CDR3aa: CASSYSRSRTPSGGPQHF
j_gene: TRBJ1-2; v_gene: TRBV12-3/TRBV12-4; abundance: few; d_gene: NA; CDR3nt: TGTGCCAGCAGTTTAGCTTTCCCAACAGGGTCGGATGGCTACACCTTC; CDR3aa: CASSLAFPTGSDGYTF
j_gene: TRBJ2-3; v_gene: TRBV11-3; abundance: few; d_gene: TRBD2; CDR3nt: TGTGCCAGCAGCTACGGACTAGCGGAAAACACAGATACGCAGTATTTT; CDR3aa: CASSYGLAENTDTQYF
j_gene: TRBJ2-5; v_gene: TRBV29-1; abundance: few; d_gene: NA; CDR3nt: TGCAGCGCGGAAAAACGGGGGAACCAAGAGACCCAGTACTTC; CDR3aa: CSAEKRGNQETQYF
j_gene: TRBJ2-1; v_gene: TRBV20-1; abundance: few; d_gene: NA; CDR3nt: TGCAGTGCTAGTGGGCTTGTTAACTACAATGAGCAGTTCTTC; CDR3aa: CSASGLVNYNEQFF
j_gene: TRBJ2-5; v_gene: TRBV20-1; abundance: few; d_gene: NA; CDR3nt: TGCAGTGCTAGCGGTTTAGGGGTGGAAGAGACCCAGTACTTC; CDR3aa: CSASGLGVEETQYF
j_gene: TRBJ2-7; v_gene: TRBV5-1; abundance: many; d_gene: TRBD1; CDR3nt: TGCGCCAGCAGCCATGACAGGGAATACGGCGAGCAGTACTTC; CDR3aa: CASSHDREYGEQYF
j_gene: TRBJ2-1; v_gene: TRBV24-1; abundance: few; d_gene: NA; CDR3nt: TGTGCCACCAGTGAGCCTCAACAGGATTACAATGAGCAGTTCTTC; CDR3aa: CATSEPQQDYNEQFF
j_gene: TRBJ1-2; v_gene: TRBV5-1; abundance: NA; d_gene: NA; CDR3nt: TGCGCCAGCGGACTCCCACAGGGAACTAATGGCTACACCTTC; CDR3aa: CASGLPQGTNGYTF
j_gene: TRBJ2-3; v_gene: TRBV9; abundance: NA; d_gene: TRBD2; CDR3nt: TGTGCCAGCAGCGTAGTTTTTAGCGGGGGTTTAGATACGCAGTATTTT; CDR3aa: CASSVVFSGGLDTQYF